One sample yielded the 24 T cell receptor beta chains listed below, sequenced in a study of blood T cell repertoires in COVID-19. Sequenced by immunoSEQ multiplex PCR; TCRdb stores in-frame clones only, minus some. The repertoire holds 50,000 or so clones, 82% seen once, with approximately 7% in the top ten. Material: peripheral blood. The receptors were gathered from a man between 40 and 49 years old with acute or convalescent COVID-19.

The CDR3 DNA follows: TGTGCCAGCAGCTTATTTCAGGGGGAAGGCTATGGCTACACCTTC. This translates into CASSLFQGEGYGYTF. The chain is built from TRBV7-2 and TRBJ1-2; 7 bases agree with TRBD1. The germline gives CDR1 SGHTA, CDR2 FQGNSA. The CDR3 totals 15 residues. Trimming cost V 2 bases and J 4 bases; bases outside gene matches: 7. The full variable domain, its missing parts supplied by reference TRBV7-2 and TRBJ1-2, is GAGVSQSPSNKVTEKGKDVELRCDPISGHTALYWYRQSLGQGLEFLIYFQGNSAPDKSGLPSDRFSAERTGGSVSTLTIQRTQQEDSAVYLCASSLFQGEGYGYTFGSGTRLTVV.

The rearrangement joins TRBV30 to TRBJ1-1; TRBD1 is a possible D gene (5 bases). Trimming cost V 3 bases and J 8 bases, with 13 bases left between them. This CDR3 contains 12 residues. Germline V gene lookup returns CDR1 GTSNPN and CDR2 SVGIG (reference sequence). The CDR3 protein is CAWRITRGEAFF. In nucleotides, the CDR3 is TGTGCCTGGAGGATAACAAGGGGAGAAGCTTTCTTT.

This chain links TRBV30 with TRBJ2-2; no clear D gene. The CDR3 consists of 12 residues. CDR1 and CDR2 from the germline V gene are GTSNPN and SVGIG (reference sequence). V lost 0 bases and J lost 7, with 6 bases in between. The CDR3, as DNA: TGTGCCTGGAGTGTTTATAGCGGGGAGCTGTTTTTT. Its translation: CAWSVYSGELFF.

This clone was counted once. The V gene is TRBV3-1 (or the pseudogene TRBV3-2), the J gene TRBJ1-6, with D perhaps matching TRBD1 (6 bases). V was trimmed by 4 bases and J by 10 bases, leaving 14 bases between them. CDR1 is LGHDT and CDR2 is YNNKEL in the germline V gene (reference sequence). This CDR3 is 14 amino acids long. This CDR3 reads CASSLGGGMSPLHF. CDR3 in DNA: TGTGCCAGCAGCCTAGGCGGGGGCATGTCACCCCTCCACTTT.

The chain employs TRBV19 and TRBJ1-2; the match to TRBD1 covers 8 bases. Per the germline V gene, CDR1 is LNHDA and CDR2 is SQIVND (reference sequence). The V segment lost 9 bases and the J segment 6 bases; nucleotides outside the gene matches: 9. The CDR3 covers 13 residues. CDR3 in amino acids: CASRKTGDNGYTF. The CDR3 DNA sequence: TGTGCCAGCCGAAAGACAGGGGATAATGGCTACACCTTC.

CDR3 amino acids: CASSLISGYNNEQFF. The CDR3 DNA is TGCGCCAGCAGCTTGATCTCCGGTTATAACAATGAGCAGTTCTTC. V usage is TRBV5-1 and J usage is TRBJ2-1; D unresolved. This CDR3 spans 15 amino acids. Germline V gene sequence: CDR1 SGHRS, CDR2 YFSETQ. V lost 1 base, J lost 5 bases, and 13 bases lay in between.

The chain recombines TRBV11-2 with TRBJ1-5, with TRBD1 as a possible D gene (6 bases). CDR3 length: 13 residues. V lost 3 bases, J lost 7 bases, and 10 bases lay in between. Per germline, CDR1 SGHAT and CDR2 FQNNGV. CDR3 in DNA: TGTGCCAGCAGCTTGATGCAGGGGCAGCCCCAGCATTTT. Residues: CASSLMQGQPQHF.

This clone was counted a few times. The genes are TRBV6-5 and TRBJ1-2; 10 bases agree with TRBD1. Trimming took 6 bases from V and 3 from J; bases not matched to a gene: 4. Germline CDR1 is MNHEY and CDR2 is SVGAGI. The CDR3 runs 14 residues. The DNA of the CDR3 is TGTGCCAGCAGGCCGACAGGGGGCGACTATGGCTACACCTTC. Protein: CASRPTGGDYGYTF.

This clone was detected once. The chain links TRBV24-1 to TRBJ2-5; D is perhaps TRBD2 (5 bases). Trimming took 0 bases from V and 3 from J, leaving 7 bases between them. This CDR3 comprises 14 residues. Germline V lookup: CDR1 KGHDR, CDR2 SFDVKD. The CDR3 loop is CATSDLPGKETQYF. The CDR3 coding sequence is TGTGCCACCAGTGATTTGCCCGGGAAAGAGACCCAGTACTTC.

The chain recombines TRBV9 with TRBJ1-2, with 12 bases fitting TRBD1. The CDR3 is 14 residues long. The V and J ends lost 0 bases and 8 bases, in that order; junction bases with no gene match: 2. The germline V gene encodes CDR1 SGDLS and CDR2 YYNGEE. The CDR3 DNA follows: TGTGCCAGCAGCGTAGGGGACAGGGGGCAAGGCTACACCTTC. Amino acid sequence: CASSVGDRGQGYTF.

J is TRBJ1-6 and V is TRBV6-6; D gene uncertain. The germline V and J ends were trimmed by 5 bases and 0 bases, with 11 bases remaining between them. The germline gives CDR1 MNHNY, CDR2 SVGAGI (reference sequence). This CDR3 region has 16 residues. The CDR3 sequence: CASSGRGSSYNSPLHF. The CDR3 DNA reads as TGTGCCAGCAGTGGCCGAGGGAGCTCCTATAATTCACCCCTCCACTTT.

This clone was counted a single time. The V gene is TRBV6-5, the J gene TRBJ2-5; no clear D gene. The V end was cut by 8 bases, the J end by 7 bases, with 17 bases between. Germline loops: CDR1 MNHEY, CDR2 SVGAGI. This CDR3 is 13 amino acids long. The CDR3 DNA sequence: TGTGCCAGCTCAGCCCCAGCTAGTGCGACCCAGTACTTC. It codes for CASSAPASATQYF.

V usage is TRBV2 and J usage is TRBJ1-1; D is unclear. Germline values: CDR1 SNHLY, CDR2 FYNNEI. CDR3 length: 13 amino acids. With 5 bases removed from V and 0 bases from J, the gap between germline ends came to 7 bases. CDR3: CASSFSLNTEAFF. The CDR3 nucleotides read TGTGCCAGCAGTTTTTCCTTGAACACTGAAGCTTTCTTT. Full variable domain (missing parts from reference TRBV2 and TRBJ1-1): EPEVTQTPSHQVTQMGQEVILRCVPISNHLYFYWYRQILGQKVEFLVSFYNNEISEKSEIFDDQFSVERPDGSNFTLKIRSTKLEDSAMYFCASSFSLNTEAFFGQGTRLTVV.

The chain links TRBV29-1 to TRBJ1-2; TRBD1 matches 8 bases. Trimming at V came to 4 bases and at J to 6 bases, leaving 7 bases not matched to a gene. Germline V gene sequence: CDR1 SQVTM, CDR2 ANQGSEA. The CDR3 is 13 amino acids. The CDR3 DNA reads as TGCAGCGTTGGAAGAGGACAGGGCGATGGCTACACCTTC. Translation gives CSVGRGQGDGYTF. The whole variable domain, filled in from reference TRBV29-1 and TRBJ1-2, reads SAVISQKPSRDICQRGTSLTIQCQVDSQVTMMFWYRQQPGQSLTLIATANQGSEATYESGFVIDKFPISRPNLTFSTLTVSNMSPEDSSIYLCSVGRGQGDGYTFGSGTRLTVV.

V usage is TRBV5-6 and J usage is TRBJ1-3; no reliable D call. V lost 1 base to trimming and J lost 2 bases, with 10 bases between them. From germline, CDR1 is SGHDT and CDR2 YYEEEE. There are 15 residues in the CDR3. Written as DNA, the CDR3 is TGTGCCAGCAGCTTGACGGGGTTGGCTGGAAACACCATATATTTT. It translates to CASSLTGLAGNTIYF.

The chain recombines TRBV4-3 with TRBJ1-6, with D maybe TRBD1 (6 bases). V dropped 0 bases and J dropped 7 bases, with 19 bases sitting between them. The CDR3 runs to 18 residues. CDR1 is LGHNA, CDR2 YSLEER, per germline. The CDR3 bases are TGCGCCAGCAGCCAAGATAAAGGTGGGGGCACCCAAAATTCACCCCTCCACTTT. Translation gives CASSQDKGGGTQNSPLHF.

The chain combines TRBV19 with TRBJ1-1; TRBD1 aligns across 9 bases. This CDR3 spans 15 amino acids. J gave up 10 bases and V 7 bases, and 16 bases lay outside the gene matches. In germline, CDR1 is LNHDA, CDR2 SQIVND (reference sequence). CDR3 DNA: TGTGCCAGTATGAAACCGGGACAGGGAAAAAGGGGAGCTTTCTTT. This sequence encodes CASMKPGQGKRGAFF.

The genes are TRBV18 and TRBJ1-5, with 9 bases that match TRBD1. This CDR3 is built from 16 residues. J lost 5 bases, V lost 3 bases, and 8 bases had no gene match. From germline, CDR1 is KGHSH and CDR2 LQKENI. CDR3 residues: CASSPSRTGDHQPQHF. The CDR3 bases are TGTGCCAGCTCACCCTCCAGGACAGGGGACCATCAGCCCCAGCATTTT.

A note on this clone: Other DNA sequences in the same sample also yield this CDR3. The chain recombines TRBV7-2 with TRBJ2-3, with 7 bases identical to TRBD2. The CDR3 length is 15 residues. In germline, CDR1 is SGHTA, CDR2 FQGNSA. J lost 2 bases, V lost 5 bases, and 7 bases had no gene match. The CDR3 region has the DNA TGTGCCAGCAGCGCCCGCGGGGGTTTCACAGATACGCAGTATTTT. This encodes CASSARGGFTDTQYF.

The table lists this clone with a count of one. V usage is TRBV25-1 and J usage is TRBJ2-1; weak D call: TRBD1 (6 bases). The CDR3 contains 13 residues. V lost 2 bases and J lost 8, with 10 bases in between. Germline loops: CDR1 MGHDK, CDR2 SYGVNS. The CDR3 here is CASSEQGFDEQFF. CDR3 nucleotide sequence: TGTGCCAGCAGTGAACAGGGGTTCGATGAGCAGTTCTTC.

This sequence joins TRBV7-8 and TRBJ2-3; TRBD2 matches 7 bases. J gave up 0 bases and V 5 bases, and 11 bases lay outside the gene matches. There are 17 residues in the CDR3. Germline-derived CDR1 and CDR2 are SGHVS and FQNEAQ. CDR3: CASSLDERGASTDTQYF. DNA for the CDR3: TGTGCCAGCAGCCTAGACGAGCGGGGAGCTAGCACAGATACGCAGTATTTT.

The chain combines TRBV9 with TRBJ2-1, with no clear D. The V gene's germline CDR1 is SGDLS and CDR2 YYNGEE. V was cut by 2 bases and J by 6 bases, with 9 bases left in between. The CDR3 has 13 amino acids. The chain's CDR3 is CASSVRYGNEQFF. The CDR3, as DNA: TGTGCCAGCAGCGTTCGGTACGGCAATGAGCAGTTCTTC.

J is TRBJ2-1 and V is TRBV7-9; 8 bases match TRBD1. The CDR3 covers 12 residues. Germline V gene data show CDR1 as SEHNR and CDR2 as FQNEAQ (reference sequence). With V trimmed by 11 bases and J by 5 bases, 5 bases remained unmatched. The chain's CDR3 is CAEQGVHNEQFF. The CDR3 region has the DNA TGTGCCGAACAGGGGGTCCACAATGAGCAGTTCTTC.

This chain links TRBV2 with TRBJ1-1; D is uncertain. In germline, CDR1 is SNHLY, CDR2 FYNNEI. V was pared by 0 bases and J by 1 base, with 9 bases between. The CDR3 spans 15 residues. This CDR3 reads CASSEARTQNTEAFF. The CDR3 bases are TGTGCCAGCAGTGAAGCGAGGACTCAGAACACTGAAGCTTTCTTT.